One and the same sample provided the 32 T cell receptor beta chains below, sequenced in a study of blood T cells in healthy people across ages. The use of a sample-barcoded 5' primer and a J-beta primer mix characterized a second PCR of roughly 6 to 11 cycles. TCRdb ran MiXCR on the 5' RACE reads and lists one entry per CDR3 protein. The sample lists about 940,000 distinct CDR3 sequences; roughly 50% were seen once. Sequencing was performed on blood. These receptors were obtained from a man between 25 and 39 years old in good health.

This CDR3 reads CASSSWTSQETQYF. The CDR3 bases are TGTGCCAGCAGCTCGTGGACTTCACAAGAGACCCAGTACTTC. The V and J genes are TRBV7-8 and TRBJ2-5, with D perhaps matching TRBD2 (5 bases). Per the germline V gene, CDR1 is SGHVS and CDR2 is FQNEAQ. The V end lost 4 bases, the J end lost 2 bases, and 11 bases lay between the germline ends. The CDR3 has 14 residues.

V gene TRBV11-2 combines with J gene TRBJ2-1; possible D gene TRBD2, 6 bases. The CDR3 totals 18 residues. Germline V gene sequence: CDR1 SGHAT, CDR2 FQNNGV. Trimming cost V 4 bases and J 2 bases, with 21 bases left between them. The CDR3 sequence: CASSSTTASETTYNEQFF. The CDR3 DNA is TGTGCCAGCAGCTCCACTACAGCTAGCGAGACGACCTACAATGAGCAGTTCTTC.

The rearrangement joins TRBV12-3 or TRBV12-4 to TRBJ2-1; 9 bases agree with TRBD2. The CDR3 is 14 residues long. Trimming at V came to 1 base and at J to 9 bases, leaving 4 bases not matched to a gene. The chain's CDR3 is CASSLGGGAIEQFF. The CDR3 bases are TGTGCCAGCAGTTTAGGCGGGGGGGCCATTGAGCAGTTCTTC.

The chain recombines TRBV29-1 with TRBJ1-5, with D hard to call. Germline CDR1 is SQVTM and CDR2 is ANQGSEA. The V end lost 0 bases, the J end lost 0 bases, and 6 bases lay between the germline ends. The CDR3 totals 14 residues. CDR3 region: CSVEEGSSNQPQHF. In nucleotides, the CDR3 is TGCAGCGTTGAAGAAGGAAGTAGCAATCAGCCCCAGCATTTT.

The rearrangement links TRBV29-1 to TRBJ1-5, with D unclear. Per the germline V gene, CDR1 is SQVTM and CDR2 is ANQGSEA. Trimming pared 6 bases from V and 3 bases from J, leaving 12 bases between. The CDR3 covers 13 residues. This chain's CDR3 is CSVAEEPNQPQHF. Written as DNA, the CDR3 is TGCAGCGTGGCGGAGGAGCCCAATCAGCCCCAGCATTTT.

V gene TRBV5-1 combines with J gene TRBJ2-2; D possibly uses TRBD1 or TRBD2 (6 bases each). Germline CDR1 and CDR2: SGHRS and YFSETQ. CDR3 size: 15 residues. The germline V and J ends were trimmed by 6 bases and 1 base, with 13 bases remaining between them. This CDR3 is CASTKGGQNTGELFF. Here the CDR3 DNA reads TGCGCCAGCACCAAGGGGGGTCAGAACACCGGGGAGCTGTTTTTT.

V and J are TRBV12-3 or TRBV12-4 and TRBJ2-5; a weak D match, TRBD1 (6 bases). The end of the DNA fits TRBJ2-7 better, so the J call may be wrong. CDR3 length: 17 residues. CDR3 DNA sequence: TGTGCCAGCAGTTTAATGAAGGGGGTATCGGCCATTTACGAGCAGTACTTC. This codes for CASSLMKGVSAIYEQYF.

V and J are TRBV27 and TRBJ2-3, with D tentatively TRBD1 or TRBD2 (5 bases each). This CDR3 has 15 amino acids. Trimming took 9 bases from V and 0 from J, leaving 16 bases between them. In germline, CDR1 is MNHEY, CDR2 SMNVEV (reference sequence). In nucleotides, the CDR3 is TGTGCCAGTAGTAACCGGGACCAGAGCACAGATACGCAGTATTTT. It encodes CASSNRDQSTDTQYF.

V gene TRBV27 combines with J gene TRBJ2-3; 9 nucleotides line up with TRBD1. V gave up 5 bases and J gave up 4 bases; unmatched junction bases: 7. The CDR3 is 15 residues long. Germline CDR1 MNHEY, CDR2 SMNVEV (reference sequence). CDR3 amino acids: CASSPIGTGSDTQYF. DNA of the CDR3: TGTGCCAGCAGTCCAATTGGGACAGGGTCAGATACGCAGTATTTT.

The rearrangement links TRBV20-1 to TRBJ2-2; TRBD2 matches 7 bases. V was clipped by 1 base and J by 1 base; unmatched bases: 9. The CDR3 consists of 17 residues. The germline gives CDR1 DFQATT, CDR2 SNEGSKA (reference sequence). In DNA, the CDR3 is TGCAGTGCTAGAGGTCAACGGGGAGGGTGGAACACCGGGGAGCTGTTTTTT. Its translation is CSARGQRGGWNTGELFF.

The rearrangement joins TRBV25-1 to TRBJ2-1; D call uncertain. Germline values: CDR1 MGHDK, CDR2 SYGVNS. Trimming removed 3 bases from V and 6 bases from J, with 9 bases in between. The length of the CDR3 is 13 residues. CDR3 sequence reads: CASSEHYRNEQFF. CDR3 nucleotides: TGTGCCAGCAGTGAGCACTACCGCAATGAGCAGTTCTTC.

In this sample, this clonotype turned up a few times. In nucleotides, the CDR3 is TGTGCCAGCAGCCGGGCCCCCAGAAACTACGAGCAGTACTTC. Protein sequence: CASSRAPRNYEQYF. The chain employs TRBV11-2 and TRBJ2-7; D is ambiguous. This CDR3 region has 14 residues. The ends were cut back, 5 bases at V and 3 bases at J, with 14 bases in the middle. Germline lookup yields CDR1 SGHAT and CDR2 FQNNGV.

The chain employs TRBV28 and TRBJ2-5, with TRBD1 identical over 7 bases. Germline V gene data show CDR1 as MDHEN and CDR2 as SYDVKM. The ends lost 6 bases at V and 3 bases at J; junction bases unmatched: 7. This CDR3 has 14 residues. The CDR3 nucleotides read TGTGCCAGCAGGGAACAGGGGCGAGAAGAGACCCAGTACTTC. Protein product: CASREQGREETQYF.

This clonotype was found a few times. This chain joins TRBV4-1 and TRBJ2-5, with TRBD2 matching 7 bases. The V segment lost 0 bases and the J segment 2 bases; nucleotides outside the gene matches: 6. Germline CDR1 is MGHRA and CDR2 is YSYEKL. CDR3 length: 16 residues. CDR3 region: CASSQEYPGGQETQYF. CDR3 nucleotides: TGCGCCAGCAGCCAAGAGTATCCGGGGGGACAAGAGACCCAGTACTTC.

This CDR3 is CSAYNVAGESSYNEQFF. The CDR3 coding sequence is TGCAGTGCTTATAATGTGGCGGGGGAAAGCTCCTACAATGAGCAGTTCTTC. The J gene is TRBJ2-1, the V gene TRBV20-1, with TRBD2 matching over 7 bases. J was trimmed by 0 bases and V by 5 bases; bases with no gene match: 13. Germline V lookup: CDR1 DFQATT, CDR2 SNEGSKA (reference sequence). There are 17 residues in the CDR3.

There are a few counts of this clonotype. The rearrangement links TRBV4-1 to TRBJ1-1, with D tentatively TRBD1 (5 bases). Germline V gene sequence: CDR1 MGHRA, CDR2 YSYEKL. V lost 0 bases and J lost 8, with 19 bases in between. The CDR3 covers 16 residues. CDR3 sequence: CASSQDFIRDGGEAFF. The CDR3 DNA sequence: TGCGCCAGCAGCCAAGATTTCATCCGGGACGGGGGAGAAGCTTTCTTT.

A few counts support this clonotype. V usage is TRBV12-3 or TRBV12-4 and J usage is TRBJ2-3; D gene uncertain. The V gene lost 3 bases and the J gene lost 1 base, with 14 bases spanning the gap. The length of the CDR3 is 16 residues. The CDR3 spells CASSFDGELRTDTQYF. CDR3 DNA: TGTGCCAGCAGTTTTGATGGCGAGCTTCGCACAGATACGCAGTATTTT.

The rearrangement links TRBV28 to TRBJ2-7; no definite D call. Germline CDR1 is MDHEN and CDR2 is SYDVKM. V was cut by 3 bases and J by 7 bases, with 10 bases left in between. The length of the CDR3 is 12 residues. CDR3 protein: CASSLSANEQYF. The CDR3 region has the DNA TGTGCCAGCAGTTTGTCGGCAAATGAGCAGTACTTC. The whole variable domain, filled in from reference TRBV28 and TRBJ2-7, reads DVKVTQSSRYLVKRTGEKVFLECVQDMDHENMFWYRQDPGLGLRLIYFSYDVKMKEKGDIPEGYSVSREKKERFSLILESASTNQTSMYLCASSLSANEQYFGPGTRLTVT.

On this clonotype: A much larger clone lies a single base off, so this may be a read error. The gene calls are TRBV4-2 and TRBJ1-4; D is ambiguous. The germline CDR1 and CDR2 sequences are LGHNA and YNFKEQ. Trimming removed 4 bases at V and 8 bases at J, with 14 bases between. The CDR3 has 14 residues. The CDR3 DNA reads TGTGCCAGCAGCCGTGGGGAGGTTAACGAAAAACTGTTTTTT. It codes for CASSRGEVNEKLFF.

This clonotype was seen only once. An end of the junction differs from the germline gene, which may be a read error. The genes are TRBV12-3 or TRBV12-4 and TRBJ2-3, with 10 bases identical to TRBD2. The CDR3 consists of 16 residues. The chain's CDR3 is CASSQAGGHGTDTQYF. The CDR3 DNA sequence: TGCGCCAGCAGTCAAGCGGGGGGGCACGGCACAGATACGCAGTATTTT.

V is TRBV7-2 and J is TRBJ2-1, with TRBD2 matching over 7 bases. The CDR3 sequence is 15 residues long. After removal of 1 base from V and 4 bases from J, the junction contained 4 bases not matched to a gene. Germline V CDR1 and CDR2: SGHTA, FQGNSA. CDR3: CASSLGAGVYNEQFF. CDR3 nucleotides: TGTGCCAGCAGCTTAGGGGCGGGGGTGTACAATGAGCAGTTCTTC. Full variable domain (rest looked up from reference TRBV7-2 and TRBJ2-1): GAGVSQSPSNKVTEKGKDVELRCDPISGHTALYWYRQSLGQGLEFLIYFQGNSAPDKSGLPSDRFSAERTGGSVSTLTIQRTQQEDSAVYLCASSLGAGVYNEQFFGPGTRLTVL.

Notes on this clonotype: This clone may be a read error of a much larger clone one base away. The chain recombines TRBV12-3 or TRBV12-4 with TRBJ2-3; a weak D match, TRBD1 (5 bases). There are 12 residues in the CDR3. Trimming took off 11 bases at V and 2 bases at J, with 11 bases between the two ends. This chain's CDR3 is CASRQLTDTQYF. The CDR3 DNA reads as TGTGCCTCGAGACAGCTCACAGATACGCAGTATTTT.

With regard to this clonotype: The germline gene is not matched at one end of the junction; a read error may be the cause. The chain employs TRBV3-1 and TRBJ2-7, with D perhaps TRBD1 or TRBD2 (6 bases each). CDR1 is LGHDT, CDR2 YNNKEL, per germline (reference sequence). The CDR3 has 14 residues. Here the CDR3 reads CASSRGPTFYEQYF. The CDR3, as DNA: TGTGCTAGCAGCCGGGGGCCCACATTCTACGAGCAGTACTTC.

On this clonotype: The junction and the germline gene differ at one end; a read error may be behind it. J is TRBJ2-5 and V is TRBV7-8; D ambiguous. Germline CDR1 and CDR2: SGHVS and FQNEAQ. There are 14 residues in the CDR3. CDR3 DNA sequence: TGTACCAGCAGCTTCCAACCTCTCCAAGAGACCCAGTACTTC. Translation: CTSSFQPLQETQYF.

This chain uses TRBV11-2 with TRBJ1-1; no firm D call. CDR1 SGHAT and CDR2 FQNNGV come from the germline V gene. CDR3 length: 16 residues. Trimming cost V 3 bases and J 5 bases, with 19 bases left between them. The CDR3 reads CASSLGWEGAPTEAFF. CDR3 in DNA: TGTGCCAGCAGCTTGGGTTGGGAGGGAGCGCCTACTGAAGCTTTCTTT.

This clonotype occurred a few times. The V gene is TRBV7-2, the J gene TRBJ2-1; a weak D match, TRBD2 (6 bases). The ends were cut back, 2 bases at V and 0 bases at J, with 8 bases in the middle. Per germline, CDR1 SGHTA and CDR2 FQGNSA. The CDR3 has 15 amino acids. CDR3 DNA sequence: TGTGCCAGCAGCTTATACGGGAGCTCCTACAATGAGCAGTTCTTC. This encodes CASSLYGSSYNEQFF.

The gene calls are TRBV27 and TRBJ2-7; 9 bases align to TRBD1. The V segment lost 3 bases and the J segment 6 bases; nucleotides outside the gene matches: 6. Germline V gene data show CDR1 as MNHEY and CDR2 as SMNVEV (reference sequence). The CDR3 loop spans 14 amino acids. This CDR3 is CASSFRTGAPEQYF. In DNA form, the CDR3 reads TGTGCCAGCAGTTTCAGGACAGGGGCGCCCGAGCAGTACTTC.

Turning to this clonotype: At one boundary the junction diverges from the germline segment, which might be a read error. The V and J genes are TRBV4-1 and TRBJ2-3; 9 bases are shared with TRBD2. The CDR3 loop spans 16 amino acids. Germline V gives CDR1 MGHRA, CDR2 YSYEKL. The CDR3 loop is CACSQGIQAGGDTQYF. As DNA, the CDR3 is TGCGCCTGCAGCCAGGGGATACAAGCGGGAGGAGATACGCAGTATTTT.

The V gene is TRBV7-9, the J gene TRBJ1-2, with D unclear. The V gene's germline CDR1 is SEHNR and CDR2 FQNEAQ (reference sequence). Trimming shortened V by 1 base and J by 5 bases, and 20 bases separated the two germline ends. The CDR3 is 17 amino acids. The CDR3 sequence is CASSLVTGRRLNYGYTF. DNA of the CDR3: TGTGCCAGCAGCTTAGTTACGGGGAGACGGCTGAATTATGGCTACACCTTC.

This clonotype was seen a handful of times. The chain recombines TRBV7-3 with TRBJ2-3; 14 nucleotides agree with TRBD2. V trimming: 5 bases; J trimming: 5 bases; junction bases outside the gene matches: 6. Germline loops: CDR1 SGHTA, CDR2 FQGTGA. CDR3 length: 16 residues. This CDR3 is CASSLGTSGGLDTQYF. As DNA, the CDR3 is TGTGCCAGCAGCCTAGGGACTAGCGGGGGACTAGATACGCAGTATTTT.

This clonotype was detected once. V and J are TRBV10-3 and TRBJ1-5; maybe TRBD1 (6 bases). Germline CDR1 reads ENHRY; CDR2 reads SYGVKD. The length of the CDR3 is 16 residues. The ends were cut back, 3 bases at V and 5 bases at J, with 17 bases in the middle. As DNA, the CDR3 is TGTGCCATCAGTGAAGGGTTGGGGGCTCGGGATCAGCCCCAGCATTTT. Protein product: CAISEGLGARDQPQHF.

This clonotype was found once. The chain recombines TRBV5-1 with TRBJ2-3; D is ambiguous. The V and J ends lost 9 bases and 4 bases respectively, with 18 bases between them. The V gene's germline CDR1 is SGHRS and CDR2 YFSETQ. CDR3 size: 14 residues. The CDR3 DNA is TGCGCCACCTCGGCGAGGTCGTCCGCAGATACGCAGTATTTT. Translating it yields CATSARSSADTQYF.